This T cell receptor beta chain was retrieved from a study of PD-L1 blockade in urothelial cancer (dated by TCRdb to the late 2010s). Regarding the complete study: Therapy was started in the mid-2010s for all patients, and atezolizumab 1,200 mg was administered intravenously every 3 weeks. About nine tenths of the roughly 29 patients were identified as males with urothelial cancer of bladder origin, and a prior smoking history was reported by 18 of 29 patients. An ECOG performance status of 0 or 1 was recorded for the patients, and 0 to 3 prior chemotherapy regimens had been received by the patients. Blood samples were analyzed 3 weeks after the start of treatment (second dose) and 6 weeks after the start of treatment. Blood samples gave median yields of around 140,000 T cells and tens of thousands of unique TCRs, along with a median clonality of about 0.084. An exploratory multi-omic analysis was conducted of the somatic, immune and clinical correlates of response to PD-L1 blockade with atezolizumab in urothelial cancer. TCR sequencing covered pretreatment tumor samples and matched, serially collected peripheral blood taken before and after atezolizumab treatment. Progression-free survival longer than 6 months counted as durable clinical benefit, and TCR features were additionally tested against both progression-free and overall survival. In the same patients, pretreatment tumors underwent whole exome sequencing and RNA sequencing in addition to TCR sequencing. About 10 patients achieved durable clinical benefit and approximately 20 did not. Pretreatment blood TCR-seq was available for about 30 patients, at least one posttreatment blood collection was obtained for around 25 patients, and tumor TCR-seq was available for around 25 patients.

A cohort of around 29 patients with locally advanced or metastatic urothelial carcinoma, treated at Memorial Sloan Kettering on a trial protocol, was included. Peripheral blood mononuclear cells were collected pretreatment and during treatment, with between 1 and 8 total time points obtained per patient. The Qiagen DNeasy Blood extraction kit was used to purify genomic DNA from total PBMCs and tumor samples. Collected pretreatment and during treatment, PBMCs were isolated and stored as previously described. CDR1 GTSNPN and CDR2 SVGIG were looked up in the germline V gene (reference sequence). V trim: 5 bases; J trim: 5 bases; unmatched bases: 7. From its cysteine to its phenylalanine, the CDR3 spans 13 amino acids. This entry keeps only the CDR3 DNA: 39 bases, framed from base 1. About this clone itself: No cognate antigen has been identified for it. No base qualities exist here, and no much larger clone lies one base off it.

Study-level results and caveats: Improved progression-free and overall survival was found to be associated with pretreatment peripheral blood TCR clonality below the median. At 3 weeks after the start of treatment, tumor-associated TCR clones in peripheral blood had expanded more in patients with durable benefit (n ≈ 24, p = 0.022). Because the sample size was small (n ≈ 29) and many exploratory analyses were performed, the results are intended to be hypothesis-generating.

Synthetic TCR analog templates were spiked into each PCR so that absolute template abundance could be estimated from read counts. The immunoSEQ assay was used to amplify TCRbeta CDR3 regions from genomic DNA with bias-controlled V and J gene primers. Sequencing of rearranged TCRbeta segments was done at approximately 20X coverage. On the authors' methods: Clustering was used to correct sequencing errors, and CDR3s were annotated against IMGT so that V, D and J genes could be assigned. Only productive TCRbeta rearrangements were used in downstream analyses, excluding out-of-frame or stop-codon sequences. Clonality was computed as one minus Shannon entropy normalized by the log of the number of unique productive sequences. Clones differing between time points or between blood and tumor were identified by Fisher's exact test with Benjamini-Hochberg correction at adjusted p below 0.01. TCRdb limited this immuneACCESS table to in-frame rearrangements with V and J called. A share of clones is missing; checked studies link under half to unresolved V genes, and the rest is unexplained. The V and J calls and clone size were taken over from that table, and D and trimming were inferred from the DNA. For this sample the table gives 70,000 to 90,000 clones, of which roughly 80% were detected only once. Clones ranked in the top ten supply more than 8% of the sample.

This receptor was obtained from a man in his sixties or seventies with urothelial cancer. Source: PBMCs, taken around atezolizumab (anti-PD-L1) treatment. The rearrangement combines TRBV30 with TRBJ1-2; 8 of the junction bases match TRBD1. The bases read TGTGCCTGGGCAGGGGGCGCGGGATATGGCTACACCTTC. It codes for CAWAGGAGYGYTF.